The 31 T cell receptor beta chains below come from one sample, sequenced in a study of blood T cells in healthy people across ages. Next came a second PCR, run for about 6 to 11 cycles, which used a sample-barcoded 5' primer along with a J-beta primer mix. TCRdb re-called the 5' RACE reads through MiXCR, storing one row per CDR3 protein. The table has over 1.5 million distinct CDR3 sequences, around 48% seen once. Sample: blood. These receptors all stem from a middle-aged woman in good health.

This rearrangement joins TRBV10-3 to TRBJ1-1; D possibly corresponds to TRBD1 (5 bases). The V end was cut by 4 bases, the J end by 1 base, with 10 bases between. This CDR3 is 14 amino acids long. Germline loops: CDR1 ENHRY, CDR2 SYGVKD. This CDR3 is CAISVKQGNTEAFF. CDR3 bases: TGTGCCATCAGTGTGAAGCAGGGGAACACTGAAGCTTTCTTT.

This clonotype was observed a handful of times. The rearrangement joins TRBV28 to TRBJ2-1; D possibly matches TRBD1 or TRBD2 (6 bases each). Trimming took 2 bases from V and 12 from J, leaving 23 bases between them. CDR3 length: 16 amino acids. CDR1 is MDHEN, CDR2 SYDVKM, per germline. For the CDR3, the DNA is TGTGCCAGCAGTTTAAGGGGGACAATTTTTTCGCGGGGGCAGTTCTTC. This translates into CASSLRGTIFSRGQFF. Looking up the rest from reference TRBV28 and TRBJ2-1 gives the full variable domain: DVKVTQSSRYLVKRTGEKVFLECVQDMDHENMFWYRQDPGLGLRLIYFSYDVKMKEKGDIPEGYSVSREKKERFSLILESASTNQTSMYLCASSLRGTIFSRGQFFGPGTRLTVL.

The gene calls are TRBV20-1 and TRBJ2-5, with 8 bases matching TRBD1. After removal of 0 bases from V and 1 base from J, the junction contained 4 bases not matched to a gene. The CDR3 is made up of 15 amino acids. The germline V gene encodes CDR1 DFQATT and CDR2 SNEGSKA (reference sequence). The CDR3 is CSARDARGPQETQYF. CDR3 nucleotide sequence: TGCAGTGCTAGAGATGCCAGGGGGCCCCAAGAGACCCAGTACTTC.

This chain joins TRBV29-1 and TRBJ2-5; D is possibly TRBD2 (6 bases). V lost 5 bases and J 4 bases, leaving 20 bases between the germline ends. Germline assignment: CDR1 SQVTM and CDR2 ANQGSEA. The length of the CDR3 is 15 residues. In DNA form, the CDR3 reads TGCAGCGTTTCCTCCGGGACTCAACCGGGAGAGACCCAGTACTTC. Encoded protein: CSVSSGTQPGETQYF.

CDR3 nucleotides: TGTGCCAGCAGTTTAGGAACATATTCGAGAGGCACAGATACGCAGTATTTT. This gives the protein CASSLGTYSRGTDTQYF. The V call is TRBV27, the J call TRBJ2-3; D is ambiguous. Germline CDR1 is MNHEY and CDR2 is SMNVEV (reference sequence). The V gene lost 2 bases and the J gene lost 1 base, with 16 bases spanning the gap. The length of the CDR3 is 17 residues.

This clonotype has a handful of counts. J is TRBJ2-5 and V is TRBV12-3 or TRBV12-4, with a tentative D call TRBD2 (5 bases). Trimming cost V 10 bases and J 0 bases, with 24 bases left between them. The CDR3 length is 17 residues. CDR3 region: CATQFSSDSGYQETQYF. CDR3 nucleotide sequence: TGTGCCACCCAGTTTAGCTCCGATTCGGGGTACCAAGAGACCCAGTACTTC.

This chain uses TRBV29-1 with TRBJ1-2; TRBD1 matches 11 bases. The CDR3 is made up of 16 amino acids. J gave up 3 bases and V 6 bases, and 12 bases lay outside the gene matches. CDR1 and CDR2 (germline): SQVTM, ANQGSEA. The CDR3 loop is CSVDRRTGGKDYGYTF. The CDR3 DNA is TGCAGCGTCGACAGGCGGACAGGGGGCAAAGACTATGGCTACACCTTC.

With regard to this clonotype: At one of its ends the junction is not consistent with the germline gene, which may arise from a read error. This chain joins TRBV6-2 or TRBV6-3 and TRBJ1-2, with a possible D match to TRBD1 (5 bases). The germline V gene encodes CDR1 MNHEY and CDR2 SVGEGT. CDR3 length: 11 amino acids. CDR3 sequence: CASWDGYGYTF. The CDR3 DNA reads TGTGCCAGCTGGGACGGTTATGGTTACACCTTC.

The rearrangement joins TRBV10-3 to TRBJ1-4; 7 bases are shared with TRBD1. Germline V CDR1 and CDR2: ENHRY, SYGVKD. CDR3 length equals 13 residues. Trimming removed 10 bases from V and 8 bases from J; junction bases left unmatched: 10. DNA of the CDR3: TGTGCCACCAATGACAGGGATTACGAAAAACTGTTTTTT. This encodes CATNDRDYEKLFF.

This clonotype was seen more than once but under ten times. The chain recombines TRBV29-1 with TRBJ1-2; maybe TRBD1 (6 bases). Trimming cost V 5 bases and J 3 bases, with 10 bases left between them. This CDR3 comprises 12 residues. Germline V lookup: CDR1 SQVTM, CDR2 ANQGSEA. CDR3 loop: CSVRDTDYGYTF. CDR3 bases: TGCAGCGTTAGGGACACCGACTATGGCTACACCTTC.

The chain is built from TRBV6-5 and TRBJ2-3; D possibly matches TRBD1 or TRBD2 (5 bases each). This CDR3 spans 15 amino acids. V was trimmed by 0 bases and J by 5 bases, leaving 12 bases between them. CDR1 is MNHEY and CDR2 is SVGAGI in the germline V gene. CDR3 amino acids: CASSYSGTQRDTQYF. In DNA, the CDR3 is TGTGCCAGCAGTTACTCTGGGACCCAGAGAGATACGCAGTATTTT.

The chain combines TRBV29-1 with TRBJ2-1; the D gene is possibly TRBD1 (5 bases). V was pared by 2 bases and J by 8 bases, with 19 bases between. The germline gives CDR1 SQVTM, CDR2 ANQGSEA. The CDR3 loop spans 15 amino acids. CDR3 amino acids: CSVEWGPTGGDEQFF. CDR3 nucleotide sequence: TGCAGCGTTGAATGGGGCCCCACGGGCGGCGATGAGCAGTTCTTC.

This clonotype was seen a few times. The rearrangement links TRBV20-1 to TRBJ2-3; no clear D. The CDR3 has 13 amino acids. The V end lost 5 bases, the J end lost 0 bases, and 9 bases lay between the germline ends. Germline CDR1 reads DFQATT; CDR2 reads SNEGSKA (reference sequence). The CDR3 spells CSAPRSSTDTQYF. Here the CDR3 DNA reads TGCAGTGCTCCGCGATCCAGCACAGATACGCAGTATTTT.

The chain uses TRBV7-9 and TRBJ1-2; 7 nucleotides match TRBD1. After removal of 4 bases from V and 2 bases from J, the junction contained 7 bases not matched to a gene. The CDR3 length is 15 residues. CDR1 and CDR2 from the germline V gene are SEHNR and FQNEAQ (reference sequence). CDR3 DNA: TGTGCCAGCAGCTCACCAGGACAGGAAAACTATGGCTACACCTTC. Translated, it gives CASSSPGQENYGYTF.

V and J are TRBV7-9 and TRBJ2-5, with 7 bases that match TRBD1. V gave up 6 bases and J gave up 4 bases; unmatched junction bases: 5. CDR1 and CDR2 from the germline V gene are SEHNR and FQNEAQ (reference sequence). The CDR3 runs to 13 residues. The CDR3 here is CASRPGTAETQYF. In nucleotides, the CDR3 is TGTGCCAGCAGACCGGGGACAGCAGAGACCCAGTACTTC. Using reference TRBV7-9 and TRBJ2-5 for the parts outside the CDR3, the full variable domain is DTGVSQNPRHKITKRGQNVTFRCDPISEHNRLYWYRQTLGQGPEFLTYFQNEAQLEKSRLLSDRFSAERPKGSFSTLEIQRTEQGDSAMYLCASRPGTAETQYFGPGTRLLVL.

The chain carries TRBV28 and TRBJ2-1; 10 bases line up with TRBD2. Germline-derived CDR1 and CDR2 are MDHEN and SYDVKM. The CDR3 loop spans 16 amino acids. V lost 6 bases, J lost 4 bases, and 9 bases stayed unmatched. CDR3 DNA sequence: TGTGCCAGCAGACCCCTCCTAGCGGGGGAATACAATGAGCAGTTCTTC. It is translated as CASRPLLAGEYNEQFF.

The CDR3 DNA sequence: TGTGCCAGCGAAGATTGGGGGGGAGTCTCCTACGAGCAGTACTTC. Translation gives CASEDWGGVSYEQYF. The V gene is TRBV6-2 or TRBV6-3, the J gene TRBJ2-7, with 7 nucleotides matching TRBD2. Germline values: CDR1 MNHEY, CDR2 SVGEGT. The CDR3 is 15 residues long. Trimming removed 8 bases from V and 0 bases from J; junction bases left unmatched: 10.

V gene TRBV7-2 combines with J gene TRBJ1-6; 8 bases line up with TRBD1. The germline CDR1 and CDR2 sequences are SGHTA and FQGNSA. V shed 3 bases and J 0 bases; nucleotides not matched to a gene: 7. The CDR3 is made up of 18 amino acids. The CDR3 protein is CASSFRTGISSYNSPLHF. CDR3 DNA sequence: TGTGCCAGCAGCTTTAGGACAGGGATCAGCTCCTATAATTCACCCCTCCACTTT.

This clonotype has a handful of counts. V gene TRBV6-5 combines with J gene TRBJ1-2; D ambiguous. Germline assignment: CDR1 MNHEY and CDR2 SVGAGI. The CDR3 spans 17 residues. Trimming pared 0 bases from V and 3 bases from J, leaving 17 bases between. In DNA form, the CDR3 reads TGTGCCAGCAGTTACTCGGGTTCTGGAATCTGGGACTATGGCTACACCTTC. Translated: CASSYSGSGIWDYGYTF.

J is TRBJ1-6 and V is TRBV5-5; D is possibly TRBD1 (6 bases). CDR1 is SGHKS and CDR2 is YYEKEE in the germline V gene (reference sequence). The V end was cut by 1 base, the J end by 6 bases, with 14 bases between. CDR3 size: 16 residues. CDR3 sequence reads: CASSLRGAQGNSPLHF. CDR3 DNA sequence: TGTGCCAGCAGCTTGAGGGGGGCGCAGGGTAATTCACCCCTCCACTTT. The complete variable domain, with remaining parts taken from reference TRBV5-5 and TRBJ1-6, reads DAGVTQSPTHLIKTRGQQVTLRCSPISGHKSVSWYQQVLGQGPQFIFQYYEKEERGRGNFPDRFSARQFPNYSSELNVNALLLGDSALYLCASSLRGAQGNSPLHFGNGTRLTVT.

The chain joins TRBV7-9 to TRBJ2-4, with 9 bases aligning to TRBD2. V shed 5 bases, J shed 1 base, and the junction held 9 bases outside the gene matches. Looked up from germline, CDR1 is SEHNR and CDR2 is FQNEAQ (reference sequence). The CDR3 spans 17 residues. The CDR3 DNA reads TGTGCCAGCAGCGCTCCTAGCGGGGAGGTGGCCAAAAACATTCAGTACTTC. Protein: CASSAPSGEVAKNIQYF.

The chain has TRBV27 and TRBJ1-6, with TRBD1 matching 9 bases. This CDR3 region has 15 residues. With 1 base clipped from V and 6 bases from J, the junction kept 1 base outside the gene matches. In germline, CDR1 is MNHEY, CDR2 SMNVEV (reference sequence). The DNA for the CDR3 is TGTGCCAGCAGTTTATGGGACAGGGTTAATTCACCCCTCCACTTT. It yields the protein CASSLWDRVNSPLHF.

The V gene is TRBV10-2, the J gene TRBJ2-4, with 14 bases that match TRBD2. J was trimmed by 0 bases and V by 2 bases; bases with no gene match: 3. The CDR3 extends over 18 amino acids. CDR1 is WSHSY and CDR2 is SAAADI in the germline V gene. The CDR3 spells CASSERLAGGLAKNIQYF. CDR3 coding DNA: TGCGCCAGCAGTGAGCGACTAGCGGGGGGGTTAGCCAAAAACATTCAGTACTTC.

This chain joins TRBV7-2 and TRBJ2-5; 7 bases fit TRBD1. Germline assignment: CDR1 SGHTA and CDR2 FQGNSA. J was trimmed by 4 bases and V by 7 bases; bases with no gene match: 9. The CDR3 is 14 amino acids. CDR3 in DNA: TGTGCCAGCACCAAGACAGGGTTTAGAGAGACCCAGTACTTC. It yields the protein CASTKTGFRETQYF.

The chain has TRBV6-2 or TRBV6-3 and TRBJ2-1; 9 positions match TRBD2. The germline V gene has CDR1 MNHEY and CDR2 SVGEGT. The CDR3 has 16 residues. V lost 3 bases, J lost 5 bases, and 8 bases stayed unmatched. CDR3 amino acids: CASSYLAGGPHNEQFF. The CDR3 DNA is TGTGCCAGCAGTTATCTGGCGGGGGGGCCCCACAATGAGCAGTTCTTC.

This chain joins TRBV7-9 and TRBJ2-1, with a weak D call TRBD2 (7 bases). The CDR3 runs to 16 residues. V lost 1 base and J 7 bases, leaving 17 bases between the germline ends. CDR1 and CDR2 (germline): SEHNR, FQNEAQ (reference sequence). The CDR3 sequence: CASSLVGGVSGNEQFF. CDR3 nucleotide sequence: TGTGCCAGCAGCTTAGTAGGGGGGGTTTCAGGGAATGAGCAGTTCTTC.

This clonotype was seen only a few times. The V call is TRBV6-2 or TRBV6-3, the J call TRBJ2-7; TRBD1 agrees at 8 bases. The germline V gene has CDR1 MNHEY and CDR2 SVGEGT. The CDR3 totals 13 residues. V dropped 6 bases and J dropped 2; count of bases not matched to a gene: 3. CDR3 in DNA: TGTGCCAGCAGATGGGACAGGCCCTACGAGCAGTACTTC. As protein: CASRWDRPYEQYF.

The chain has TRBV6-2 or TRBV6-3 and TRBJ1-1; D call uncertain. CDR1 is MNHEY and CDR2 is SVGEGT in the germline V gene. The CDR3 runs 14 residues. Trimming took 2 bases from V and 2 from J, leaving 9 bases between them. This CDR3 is CASSYGVGNTEAFF. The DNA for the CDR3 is TGTGCCAGCAGTTACGGGGTGGGAAACACTGAAGCTTTCTTT.

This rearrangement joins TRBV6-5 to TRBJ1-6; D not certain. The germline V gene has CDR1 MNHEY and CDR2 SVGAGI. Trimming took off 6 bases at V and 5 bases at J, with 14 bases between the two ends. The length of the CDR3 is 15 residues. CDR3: CASSPRVLNNSPLHF. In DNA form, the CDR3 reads TGTGCCAGCAGCCCCCGGGTCTTAAATAATTCACCCCTCCACTTT.

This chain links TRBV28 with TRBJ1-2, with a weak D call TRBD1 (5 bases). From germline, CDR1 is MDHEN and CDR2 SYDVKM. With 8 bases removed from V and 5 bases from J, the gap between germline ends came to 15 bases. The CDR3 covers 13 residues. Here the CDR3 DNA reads TGTGCCAGCCTCCCTAGAGGGACTTATGGCTACACCTTC. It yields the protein CASLPRGTYGYTF.

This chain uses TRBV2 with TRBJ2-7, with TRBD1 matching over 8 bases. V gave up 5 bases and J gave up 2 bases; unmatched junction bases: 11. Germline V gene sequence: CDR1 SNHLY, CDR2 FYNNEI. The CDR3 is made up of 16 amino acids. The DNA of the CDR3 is TGTGCCAGCAGTATTACTCCGGGACAGGTAACCTACGAGCAGTACTTC. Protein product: CASSITPGQVTYEQYF.